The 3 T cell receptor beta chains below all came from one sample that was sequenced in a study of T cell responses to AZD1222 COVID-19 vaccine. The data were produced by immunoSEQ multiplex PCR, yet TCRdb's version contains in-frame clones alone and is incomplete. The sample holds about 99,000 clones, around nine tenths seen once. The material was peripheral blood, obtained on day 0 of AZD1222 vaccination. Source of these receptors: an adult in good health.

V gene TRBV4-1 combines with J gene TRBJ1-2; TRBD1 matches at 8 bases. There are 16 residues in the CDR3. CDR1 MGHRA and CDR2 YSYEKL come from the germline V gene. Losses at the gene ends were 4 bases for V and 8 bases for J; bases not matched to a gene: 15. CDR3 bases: TGCGCCAGCAGCCCCACCGGGACAGGCGGTCAGGTGGGCTACACCTTC. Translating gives CASSPTGTGGQVGYTF.

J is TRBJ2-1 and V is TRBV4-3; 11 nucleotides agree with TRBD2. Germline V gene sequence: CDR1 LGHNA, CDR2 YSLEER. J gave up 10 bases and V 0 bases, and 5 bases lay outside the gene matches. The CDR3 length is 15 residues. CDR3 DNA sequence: TGCGCCAGCAGCCAAGAAGCAGCTAGCGGGAGGGAGCAGTTCTTC. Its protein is CASSQEAASGREQFF.

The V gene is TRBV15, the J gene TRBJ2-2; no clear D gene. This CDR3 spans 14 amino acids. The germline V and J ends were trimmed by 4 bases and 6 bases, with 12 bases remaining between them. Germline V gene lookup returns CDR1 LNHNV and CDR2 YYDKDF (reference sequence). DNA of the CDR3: TGTGCCACCAGCAAGGACCTTCTTGCCGGGGAGCTGTTTTTT. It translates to CATSKDLLAGELFF.